What follows is one T cell receptor beta chain and its context. Assay: immunoSEQ multiplex PCR; the TCRdb copy retains only in-frame clones and omits some. Counted here are around 190,000 clones, about 88% occurring once; the ten biggest clones make up 15% to 20%. This sample was taken from a study of blood T cell repertoires in COVID-19. For the study at large: In each case, the material was cDNA or gDNA derived from T cells, B-cell-depleted T cells, or PBMCs.

J was trimmed by 1 base and V by 4 bases; bases with no gene match: 4. Per the germline V gene, CDR1 is SGHRS and CDR2 is YFSETQ. The CDR3 totals 14 residues. The chain carries TRBV5-1 and TRBJ1-1; 7 nucleotides align to TRBD1. The sequence was collected from a man aged 50 to 60 with COVID-19, enrolled during active disease. Sequenced input: peripheral blood. CDR3 region: CASSPGTANTEAFF. The CDR3 DNA sequence: TGCGCCAGCAGCCCGGGGACAGCGAACACTGAAGCTTTCTTT.